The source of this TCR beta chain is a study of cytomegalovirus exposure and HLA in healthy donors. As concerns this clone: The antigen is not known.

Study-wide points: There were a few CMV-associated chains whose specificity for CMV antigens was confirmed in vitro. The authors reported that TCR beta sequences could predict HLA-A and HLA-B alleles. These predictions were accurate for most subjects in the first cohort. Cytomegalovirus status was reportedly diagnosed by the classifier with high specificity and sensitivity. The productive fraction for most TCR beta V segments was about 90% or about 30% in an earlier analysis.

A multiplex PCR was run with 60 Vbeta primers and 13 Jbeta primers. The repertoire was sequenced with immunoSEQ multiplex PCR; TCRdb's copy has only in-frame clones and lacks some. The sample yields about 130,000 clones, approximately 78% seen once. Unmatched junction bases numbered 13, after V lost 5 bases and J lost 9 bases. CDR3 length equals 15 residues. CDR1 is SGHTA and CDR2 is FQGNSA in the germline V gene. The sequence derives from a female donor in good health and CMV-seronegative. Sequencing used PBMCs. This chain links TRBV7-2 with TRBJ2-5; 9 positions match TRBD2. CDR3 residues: CASSPELAGGGSQYF. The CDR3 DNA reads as TGTGCCAGCAGCCCAGAACTAGCGGGTGGAGGGTCCCAGTACTTC. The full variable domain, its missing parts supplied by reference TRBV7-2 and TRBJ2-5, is GAGVSQSPSNKVTEKGKDVELRCDPISGHTALYWYRQSLGQGLEFLIYFQGNSAPDKSGLPSDRFSAERTGGSVSTLTIQRTQQEDSAVYLCASSPELAGGGSQYFGPGTRLLVL.